Shown below are 29 T cell receptor beta chains from a single sample sequenced in a study of T cells in narcolepsy. The repertoire was sequenced with immunoSEQ multiplex PCR; TCRdb's copy has only in-frame clones and lacks some. The sample holds 25,000 to 30,000 clones, approximately 77% seen once. Input material: memory (CD45RA-) CD4+ T cells from blood. All receptors come from a human donor in good health.

This clone was counted only a few times. V and J are TRBV9 and TRBJ2-5; unclear D gene. V lost 1 base to trimming and J lost 0 bases, with 10 bases between them. CDR1 is SGDLS and CDR2 is YYNGEE in the germline V gene. CDR3 length: 15 amino acids. The CDR3 nucleotides read TGTGCCAGCAGCGTATCCGGGCTTAACCAAGAGACCCAGTACTTC. This sequence encodes CASSVSGLNQETQYF.

Only one count was recorded for this clone. The same CDR3 also results from other DNA sequences found in this sample. The rearrangement links TRBV7-9 to TRBJ2-4; D may correspond to TRBD1 or TRBD2 (7 bases each). V lost 7 bases and J 1 base, leaving 17 bases between the germline ends. The germline CDR1 and CDR2 sequences are SEHNR and FQNEAQ (reference sequence). The CDR3 is 16 residues long. CDR3 region: CASTPGGGQAKNIQYF. CDR3 coding DNA: TGTGCCAGCACCCCAGGGGGGGGACAGGCCAAAAACATTCAGTACTTC.

This clone was counted a few times. The chain combines TRBV15 with TRBJ2-1; 10 bases agree with TRBD1. CDR3 length: 16 residues. CDR1 is LNHNV, CDR2 YYDKDF, per germline (reference sequence). V was clipped by 2 bases and J by 7 bases; unmatched bases: 8. The CDR3 DNA follows: TGTGCCACCAGCAGACTCGAGGGACAGGGGAGGAATGAGCAGTTCTTC. Encoded protein: CATSRLEGQGRNEQFF.

The chain is built from TRBV6-1 and TRBJ2-7, with D uncertain. CDR1 is MNHNS, CDR2 SASEGT, per germline. V lost 2 bases and J 3 bases, leaving 11 bases between the germline ends. The CDR3 runs 14 residues. The CDR3 nucleotides read TGTGCCAGCAGTGAACCTAACAGAGTCTACGAGCAGTACTTC. It yields the protein CASSEPNRVYEQYF.

This chain joins TRBV6-5 and TRBJ1-5; the D gene is possibly TRBD1 (5 bases). V was clipped by 7 bases and J by 2 bases, with 15 bases between them. The CDR3 runs to 15 residues. The germline gives CDR1 MNHEY, CDR2 SVGAGI. The CDR3 nucleotides are TGTGCCAGCACCCGACCAGGGCTCGGCAATCAGCCCCAGCATTTT. Protein sequence: CASTRPGLGNQPQHF.

The genes are TRBV27 and TRBJ1-6; D is uncertain. CDR3 length: 13 residues. The V end was cut by 8 bases, the J end by 5 bases, with 10 bases between. Germline-derived CDR1 and CDR2 are MNHEY and SMNVEV (reference sequence). The CDR3 coding sequence is TGTGCCAGCCAAAACCGTAATAATTCACCCCTCCACTTT. Its protein is CASQNRNNSPLHF.

The chain carries TRBV11-3 and TRBJ2-1; 10 bases are a match to TRBD2. Germline CDR1 and CDR2: SGHNT and YENEEA. The CDR3 runs 17 residues. With V trimmed by 5 bases and J by 5 bases, 12 bases remained unmatched. In DNA form, the CDR3 reads TGTGCCAGCAGCCCCCGCCTAAGCGGGGGGGCTAACAATGAGCAGTTCTTC. Residues: CASSPRLSGGANNEQFF.

The chain is built from TRBV27 and TRBJ1-5, with 8 bases identical to TRBD1. V shed 5 bases, J shed 7 bases, and the junction held 19 bases outside the gene matches. The CDR3 has 18 amino acids. The germline V gene has CDR1 MNHEY and CDR2 SMNVEV (reference sequence). As DNA, the CDR3 is TGTGCCAGCAGTAACCGGCCCCCAGGGGGCGAAGGAATACAGCCCCAGCATTTT. Its protein is CASSNRPPGGEGIQPQHF.

This chain links TRBV6-5 with TRBJ2-3, with 7 bases lining up with TRBD1. Germline CDR1 MNHEY, CDR2 SVGAGI. This CDR3 is 15 amino acids long. The junction had 12 bases not matched to a gene; V was cut back by 5 bases and J by 7 bases. CDR3: CASSPTGVRYYTQYF. In DNA, the CDR3 is TGTGCCAGCAGTCCCACAGGGGTAAGATATTATACGCAGTATTTT.

The V and J genes are TRBV2 and TRBJ1-5; TRBD1 might be the D (5 bases). CDR1 and CDR2 from the germline V gene are SNHLY and FYNNEI. The CDR3 sequence is 13 residues long. The V end was cut by 8 bases, the J end by 1 base, with 9 bases between. CDR3 residues: CASSWGSNQPQHF. CDR3 bases: TGTGCCAGCTCGTGGGGCAGCAATCAGCCCCAGCATTTT.

The V and J genes are TRBV13 and TRBJ1-1, with 7 bases matching TRBD1. V was clipped by 5 bases and J by 1 base; unmatched bases: 4. The V gene's germline CDR1 is PRHDT and CDR2 FYEKMQ (reference sequence). The CDR3 is 14 amino acids. CDR3: CASSRGQPNTEAFF. DNA of the CDR3: TGTGCCAGCAGCCGGGGACAGCCGAACACTGAAGCTTTCTTT.

V and J are TRBV19 and TRBJ2-6; D uncertain. Per the germline V gene, CDR1 is LNHDA and CDR2 is SQIVND (reference sequence). Trimming shortened V by 4 bases and J by 4 bases, and 8 bases separated the two germline ends. This CDR3 contains 14 residues. CDR3 region: CASSTYAGANVLTF. DNA of the CDR3: TGTGCCAGTAGTACCTATGCCGGGGCCAACGTCCTGACTTTC.

This clone has only a few counts. V is TRBV7-6 and J is TRBJ1-6; possibly TRBD1 for D (5 bases). CDR1 and CDR2 from the germline V gene are SGHVS and FNYEAQ. Trimming pared 7 bases from V and 7 bases from J, leaving 14 bases between. The CDR3 is made up of 14 amino acids. This CDR3 reads CASNSREPNSPLHF. For the CDR3, the DNA is TGTGCCAGCAATAGCAGGGAGCCCAATTCACCCCTCCACTTT.

Here the CDR3 reads CASSPPGQYYGYTF. Here the CDR3 DNA reads TGTGCCAGCTCACCCCCAGGACAGTACTATGGCTACACCTTC. This rearrangement joins TRBV18 to TRBJ1-2, with D maybe TRBD1 (6 bases). Per the germline V gene, CDR1 is KGHSH and CDR2 is LQKENI. Trimming pared 3 bases from V and 3 bases from J, leaving 11 bases between. This CDR3 has 14 residues.

The chain employs TRBV5-1 and TRBJ1-4; no clear D gene. The V gene's germline CDR1 is SGHRS and CDR2 YFSETQ. V dropped 1 base and J dropped 5 bases, with 12 bases sitting between them. CDR3 size: 15 residues. CDR3 sequence (DNA): TGCGCCAGCAGCTTGACAGACCAGAGGAATGAAAAACTGTTTTTT. It translates to CASSLTDQRNEKLFF.

The CDR3 coding sequence is TGTGCCAGCAGTCAAGGCACTGAAGCTTTCTTT. Its translation is CASSQGTEAFF. The chain combines TRBV6-5 with TRBJ1-1; no firm D call. Germline V lookup: CDR1 MNHEY, CDR2 SVGAGI. This CDR3 contains 11 residues. V was shortened by 5 bases and J by 4 bases, with 5 bases between the two germline ends.

The chain has TRBV14 and TRBJ2-3; the match to TRBD2 covers 12 bases. The V gene's germline CDR1 is SGHDN and CDR2 FVKESK. J gave up 2 bases and V 2 bases, and 2 bases lay outside the gene matches. This CDR3 is built from 16 residues. The CDR3 nucleotides read TGTGCCAGCAGCCAACGACTAGCGGGAGCCACAGATACGCAGTATTTT. It is translated as CASSQRLAGATDTQYF.

The chain is built from TRBV4-1 and TRBJ2-1; TRBD1 might be the D (6 bases). V lost 4 bases, J lost 9 bases, and 19 bases lay in between. The length of the CDR3 is 15 residues. Germline CDR1 reads MGHRA; CDR2 reads YSYEKL. CDR3 residues: CASSLHRDNLGEQFF. CDR3 in DNA: TGCGCCAGCAGCCTGCACCGGGACAATCTCGGTGAGCAGTTCTTC.

CDR3 in DNA: TGTGCCATCAGTGAAGGAGGACTAGCAGCTGAGCAGTTCTTC. Translated, it gives CAISEGGLAAEQFF. The chain carries TRBV10-3 and TRBJ2-1, with 8 nucleotides matching TRBD2. J gave up 9 bases and V 3 bases, and 7 bases lay outside the gene matches. The germline CDR1 and CDR2 sequences are ENHRY and SYGVKD. This CDR3 spans 14 amino acids.

The rearrangement links TRBV6-4 to TRBJ1-5; D is possibly TRBD1 (6 bases). The germline gives CDR1 MRHNA, CDR2 SNTAGT. V lost 9 bases and J 7 bases, leaving 13 bases between the germline ends. The CDR3 has 12 residues. The CDR3 loop is CARQGRGQPQHF. CDR3 nucleotides: TGTGCCAGACAGGGTAGAGGGCAGCCCCAGCATTTT.

J is TRBJ1-4 and V is TRBV7-2; perhaps TRBD1 as D (5 bases). The length of the CDR3 is 14 residues. Per the germline V gene, CDR1 is SGHTA and CDR2 is FQGNSA. With 1 base removed from V and 7 bases from J, the gap between germline ends came to 10 bases. CDR3 residues: CASSLGGRGEKLFF. The CDR3 DNA is TGTGCCAGCAGCTTAGGGGGAAGGGGTGAAAAACTGTTTTTT.

The chain uses TRBV28 and TRBJ1-2, with D perhaps TRBD1 (6 bases). The CDR3 runs 15 residues. Trimming took 6 bases from V and 4 from J, leaving 18 bases between them. CDR1 and CDR2 from the germline V gene are MDHEN and SYDVKM. DNA for the CDR3: TGTGCCAGCAGCCCTCAGGGGTTTGGGTTCTATGGCTACACCTTC. Translated: CASSPQGFGFYGYTF.

The rearrangement uses TRBV7-9 and TRBJ1-4; maybe TRBD1 (5 bases). Germline lookup yields CDR1 SEHNR and CDR2 FQNEAQ (reference sequence). This CDR3 is 19 amino acids long. Trimming removed 5 bases at V and 0 bases at J, with 22 bases between. CDR3 region: CASSPLGDRRGSTNEKLFF. In DNA, the CDR3 is TGTGCCAGCAGCCCGCTAGGGGACCGAAGGGGTTCAACTAATGAAAAACTGTTTTTT.

The chain recombines TRBV14 with TRBJ1-2; TRBD1 matches at 7 bases. V trimming: 3 bases; J trimming: 6 bases; junction bases outside the gene matches: 13. Germline V gene data show CDR1 as SGHDN and CDR2 as FVKESK. The CDR3 runs 16 residues. The CDR3 DNA is TGTGCCAGCAGCCAGACGGGAGGAGGGGGCAGGGATGGCTACACCTTC. This codes for CASSQTGGGGRDGYTF. The full variable domain, rest sourced from reference TRBV14 and TRBJ1-2, is EAGVTQFPSHSVIEKGQTVTLRCDPISGHDNLYWYRRVMGKEIKFLLHFVKESKQDESGMPNNRFLAERTGGTYSTLKVQPAELEDSGVYFCASSQTGGGGRDGYTFGSGTRLTVV.

The gene calls are TRBV18 and TRBJ2-7; TRBD2 aligns across 7 bases. Germline CDR1 KGHSH, CDR2 LQKENI. V was clipped by 6 bases and J by 0 bases; unmatched bases: 8. This CDR3 has 15 residues. For the CDR3, the DNA is TGTGCCAGCTCGATTAAGGGCGGGAGCTCCTACGAGCAGTACTTC. Translating gives CASSIKGGSSYEQYF.

V is TRBV6-6 and J is TRBJ2-2; 8 bases align to TRBD2. Per the germline V gene, CDR1 is MNHNY and CDR2 is SVGAGI (reference sequence). The CDR3 has 14 residues. V shed 2 bases and J 8 bases; nucleotides not matched to a gene: 4. The CDR3 DNA reads as TGTGCCAGCAGTTACGGAGCGGGGGCGGGGGAGCTGTTTTTT. Translated: CASSYGAGAGELFF.

The J gene is TRBJ1-5, the V gene TRBV5-1; 7 bases line up with TRBD1. The germline CDR1 and CDR2 sequences are SGHRS and YFSETQ. The V and J ends lost 0 bases and 4 bases, in that order; junction bases with no gene match: 7. The CDR3 has 16 amino acids. This chain's CDR3 is CASSLEPGTENQPQHF. The CDR3 DNA reads TGCGCCAGCAGCTTGGAACCCGGGACAGAAAATCAGCCCCAGCATTTT.

The chain is built from TRBV2 and TRBJ1-2, with 9 nucleotides matching TRBD1. CDR1 is SNHLY and CDR2 is FYNNEI in the germline V gene. The CDR3 spans 14 residues. The trim removed 3 bases at V and 4 bases at J, leaving 3 bases unmatched. CDR3 region: CASSDNRGPYGYTF. The CDR3 region has the DNA TGTGCCAGCAGTGACAACAGGGGGCCCTATGGCTACACCTTC.

The J gene is TRBJ1-2, the V gene TRBV29-1; 9 nucleotides agree with TRBD1. Germline trimming cut 3 bases from V and 3 bases from J; bases unmatched to any gene: 11. The V gene's germline CDR1 is SQVTM and CDR2 ANQGSEA. There are 16 residues in the CDR3. The CDR3 reads CSVDPIGGQGHYGYTF. The CDR3 coding sequence is TGCAGCGTTGATCCAATTGGGGGACAGGGCCACTATGGCTACACCTTC.